The 20 T cell receptor beta chains reported below all come from one sample, sequenced in a study of tumor-infiltrating lymphocytes in primary liver carcinoma. The authors made TCR beta cDNA from approximately 500 ng total RNA with a constant-region primer. Three nested multiplex PCR rounds, a slightly modified ARM-PCR, produced the libraries for TCR beta. TRBV1-TRBV30 forward primers paired with a C-beta reverse primer were used in the first two PCR rounds, which ran approximately 10 cycles each. Each CDR3 protein is one row after TCRdb ran MiXCR on the multiplex PCR reads. In the table there are some 100,000 distinct CDR3 sequences, around two thirds of which are singletons. Unsorted bulk tissue (roughly 20-31 mg) underwent RNA and DNA co-extraction. The sample was liver tumor tissue from sampling region 2. The subset here: tumor region T2, inferior pole. These TCRs come from a woman aged 60-70 years with primary liver carcinoma and hepatitis B virus infection.

The chain carries TRBV28 and TRBJ2-1, with TRBD2 identical over 7 bases. CDR3 length: 15 residues. Germline V gene data show CDR1 as MDHEN and CDR2 as SYDVKM. Trimming removed 5 bases from V and 3 bases from J; junction bases left unmatched: 7. DNA of the CDR3: TGTGCCAGCAGTCGACACCGGACTAGCTACAATGAGCAGTTCTTC. It translates to CASSRHRTSYNEQFF. Variable domain in full (rest from reference TRBV28 and TRBJ2-1): DVKVTQSSRYLVKRTGEKVFLECVQDMDHENMFWYRQDPGLGLRLIYFSYDVKMKEKGDIPEGYSVSREKKERFSLILESASTNQTSMYLCASSRHRTSYNEQFFGPGTRLTVL.

This chain connects TRBV7-9 to TRBJ2-2, with D unclear. Germline loops: CDR1 SEHNR, CDR2 FQNEAQ (reference sequence). Trimming cost V 4 bases and J 9 bases, with 6 bases left between them. This CDR3 is built from 11 residues. The CDR3 DNA reads as TGTGCCAGCAGCTCTACCAGGGAGCTGTTTTTT. Amino acid sequence: CASSSTRELFF.

Only one count was recorded for this clonotype. Here the CDR3 omits its conserved ending phenylalanine or tryptophan, so a read error is the likely source. This chain links TRBV11-2 with TRBJ2-2, with TRBD2 matching over 9 bases. Per the germline V gene, CDR1 is SGHAT and CDR2 is FQNNGV. The CDR3 has 15 amino acids. The CDR3 reads CGSSLGLAGPGELFY. In DNA, the CDR3 is TGTGGCAGCAGCTTGGGGCTAGCGGGACCCGGGGAGCTGTTTTAT.

This clonotype was detected once. It may be a read error: a sequence one base away is much more abundant. The rearrangement uses TRBV28 and TRBJ2-5, with 8 positions matching TRBD1. The CDR3 is made up of 13 amino acids. Germline CDR1 reads MDHEN; CDR2 reads SYDVKM. The CDR3 DNA reads as TGTGCCAGCACTTTAGACAGGGGCGGGACCCAGTACTTC. Protein: CASTLDRGGTQYF.

The chain combines TRBV28 with TRBJ2-7, with TRBD2 matching 12 bases. The CDR3 runs 15 residues. CDR1 is MDHEN, CDR2 SYDVKM, per germline. J gave up 7 bases and V 2 bases, and 6 bases lay outside the gene matches. In nucleotides, the CDR3 is TGTGCCAGCAGTTTACTAGCGGGAGGGCCTGGGGAGCAGTACTTC. This encodes CASSLLAGGPGEQYF.

This clonotype was recorded many times. The CDR3 loop is CASSPSPGRGSEQFF. The CDR3 region has the DNA TGTGCCAGCAGCCCCTCCCCGGGGAGGGGGAGCGAGCAGTTCTTC. J is TRBJ2-1 and V is TRBV14; a weak D match, TRBD2 (7 bases). Between the trimmed V and J ends, which lost 4 bases and 10 bases, there was a span of 20 bases. The CDR3 is 15 residues long. The germline gives CDR1 SGHDN, CDR2 FVKESK.

This sequence joins TRBV20-1 and TRBJ2-1; 13 bases are shared with TRBD2. The junction had 10 bases not matched to a gene; V was cut back by 3 bases and J by 14 bases. The CDR3 is 14 residues long. Germline values: CDR1 DFQATT, CDR2 SNEGSKA (reference sequence). CDR3 loop: CSASRGLAGLGEFF. As DNA, the CDR3 is TGCAGTGCTAGCCGGGGACTAGCGGGACTCGGGGAGTTCTTC.

In its sample, this clonotype was seen once. In this CDR3 the conserved last residue, phenylalanine or tryptophan, is missing, so a read error is likely. V gene TRBV11-2 combines with J gene TRBJ2-7; 7 nucleotides agree with TRBD2. J lost 6 bases, V lost 4 bases, and 15 bases had no gene match. CDR3 length equals 16 residues. CDR1 SGHAT and CDR2 FQNNGV come from the germline V gene. The CDR3 bases are TGTGCCAGCAGCTACGGGGGGAGGACCTTGGGAAGCGAGCAGTACATC. It codes for CASSYGGRTLGSEQYI.

This clonotype was recorded once. A junction boundary mismatches the germline segment, possibly from a read error. The chain couples TRBV11-2 to TRBJ2-5; a possible D gene is TRBD2 (5 bases). The germline gives CDR1 SGHAT, CDR2 FQNNGV. The CDR3 has 16 amino acids. For the CDR3, the DNA is TGTGCCAGCAGCCCCTATGGTGGGAGAATACAAGAGACCCAGTGCTTC. As protein: CASSPYGGRIQETQCF.

A single count supports this clonotype. Compared with germline, one end of the junction differs, possibly owing to a read error. The chain has TRBV12-5 and TRBJ2-1, with a tentative D call TRBD2 (5 bases). CDR3 length: 18 amino acids. Germline CDR1 is LGHNT and CDR2 is FRNRAP. This CDR3 is CASGSSWLFEEYVGEQFF. CDR3 DNA: TGTGCTAGTGGTTCTAGCTGGTTATTCGAGGAGTATGTGGGAGAGCAATTCTTC.

Notes on this clonotype: The junction and the germline gene differ at one end; a read error may be behind it. V usage is TRBV6-1 and J usage is TRBJ1-2, with D possibly matching TRBD1 (5 bases). CDR3 length: 13 amino acids. Germline CDR1 is MNHNS and CDR2 is SASEGT. CDR3: CAGSDGRVYGYTF. CDR3 coding DNA: TGTGCCGGCAGTGACGGCAGGGTCTATGGCTACACTTTC.

This clonotype was counted only a few times. The gene calls are TRBV24-1 and TRBJ1-5; D ambiguous. Germline loops: CDR1 KGHDR, CDR2 SFDVKD. The CDR3 spans 13 residues. Trimming removed 4 bases at V and 5 bases at J, with 8 bases between. The CDR3 DNA sequence: TGTGCCACCAGTGACCCAGAGGATCAGCCCCAGCATTTT. It is translated as CATSDPEDQPQHF.

This clonotype has only a few counts. The chain is built from TRBV2 and TRBJ2-1, with D possibly matching TRBD1 (5 bases). Germline CDR1 reads SNHLY; CDR2 reads FYNNEI. Trimming stripped 1 base from V and 10 bases from J, with 14 bases between. The CDR3 runs to 14 residues. The CDR3 region is CASSEGNFPGEQFF. For the CDR3, the DNA is TGTGCCAGCAGTGAAGGGAACTTTCCAGGGGAGCAGTTCTTC.

As concerns this clonotype: A read error may produce the germline difference seen at one junction end. The V call is TRBV11-2, the J call TRBJ1-1; D might be TRBD1 (6 bases). This CDR3 comprises 15 residues. The germline V gene encodes CDR1 SGHAT and CDR2 FQNNGV. Written as DNA, the CDR3 is TGTGCCAGCAACCTATCCCGGTTGATGGGGGCTGAAGTTTACTTT. Protein product: CASNLSRLMGAEVYF.

This clonotype is a singleton in its sample. A read error may account for a junction end that differs from germline. V usage is TRBV11-2 and J usage is TRBJ1-6, with D unresolved. The CDR3 has 14 residues. The V gene's germline CDR1 is SGHAT and CDR2 FQNNGV. CDR3 coding DNA: TGTGCCGGCAGCTTAGATCTCGGAGAATCACCCCACCACTTT. This encodes CAGSLDLGESPHHF.

A note on this clonotype: Compared with germline, one end of the junction differs, possibly owing to a read error. The chain uses TRBV24-1 and TRBJ2-7, with D perhaps TRBD2 (6 bases). The germline V gene encodes CDR1 KGHDR and CDR2 SFDVKD. The CDR3 spans 17 residues. For the CDR3, the DNA is TGTTCCACCAGTGATGGAGGATCGCCGGAGGGCCGCGGCGAGCAGTACTTC. It specifies CSTSDGGSPEGRGEQYF.

Comment on this clonotype: A clone one base away is much larger, so this may be a read error. J is TRBJ2-3 and V is TRBV28, with D perhaps TRBD2 (5 bases). The CDR3 runs 14 residues. The germline CDR1 and CDR2 sequences are MDHEN and SYDVKM. The CDR3 here is CASGRWTGTNTQYF. The CDR3 DNA is TGTGCCAGCGGAAGGTGGACTGGCACAAATACGCAGTATTTT.

Worth noting for this clonotype: Mismatch with germline at one junction end may stem from a read error. This chain connects TRBV28 to TRBJ2-1; 12 nucleotides agree with TRBD1. From germline, CDR1 is MDHEN and CDR2 SYDVKM. The CDR3 contains 16 residues. CDR3 residues: CVSTVAGTGGRDEQFF. The CDR3, as DNA: TGTGTCAGCACCGTTGCGGGGACAGGGGGCCGAGATGAGCAGTTCTTC.

Only a few counts were recorded for this clonotype. A much larger clone differs by one base, so this may be a read error. The genes are TRBV2 and TRBJ2-7; TRBD2 matches 8 bases. Per the germline V gene, CDR1 is SNHLY and CDR2 is FYNNEI. The V gene end was trimmed by 3 bases and the J gene end by 5 bases; junction bases not matched to a gene: 9. This CDR3 comprises 15 residues. The CDR3 DNA sequence: TGTGCCAGCAGTGAGTCGAGCGGGAGATCCCACGAGCAGTACTTC. Its translation is CASSESSGRSHEQYF.

Remarks on this clonotype: A much larger clonotype is one base distant, so this may be a read error. The chain is built from TRBV30 and TRBJ2-5; 8 bases line up with TRBD1. CDR1 and CDR2 from the germline V gene are GTSNPN and SVGIG (reference sequence). The CDR3 extends over 14 amino acids. The CDR3: CAWDRTGLQETRYF. CDR3 DNA: TGTGCCTGGGACAGGACAGGGCTTCAAGAGACCCGGTACTTC.